One sample yielded the 11 T cell receptor beta chains listed below, sequenced in a study of cytomegalovirus exposure and HLA in healthy donors. Use of 60 Vbeta and 13 Jbeta primers characterized the PCR. Produced via immunoSEQ multiplex PCR; TCRdb's table is partial and in-frame only. This sample yields roughly 65,000 clones, of which around three quarters are seen a single time; almost 4.5% belongs to the top ten. The material sequenced was PBMCs. The receptors shown here come from a woman aged 25 to 39 in good health and CMV-seronegative.

This clone appeared a single time. CDR3 DNA sequence: TGTGCCAGCAGCCAAGACAGGGGGTACTCACCCCTCCACTTT. This encodes CASSQDRGYSPLHF. This chain connects TRBV6-5 to TRBJ1-6, with TRBD1 identical over 9 bases. The ends lost 6 bases at V and 10 bases at J; junction bases unmatched: 7. The V gene's germline CDR1 is MNHEY and CDR2 SVGAGI. The CDR3 runs 14 residues.

The chain combines TRBV7-9 with TRBJ2-7; D is unclear. This CDR3 is 13 amino acids long. Germline loops: CDR1 SEHNR, CDR2 FQNEAQ (reference sequence). Trimming took 7 bases from V and 0 from J, leaving 10 bases between them. In nucleotides, the CDR3 is TGTGCCAGCACGACTCTAACCTCCTACGAGCAGTACTTC. It encodes CASTTLTSYEQYF.

For the CDR3, the DNA is TGTGCCAGCAGTGTTGGGCAGGGAGGAATGAACACTGAAGCTTTCTTT. Translation: CASSVGQGGMNTEAFF. The chain employs TRBV2 and TRBJ1-1; maybe TRBD1 (5 bases). The V gene lost 4 bases and the J gene lost 0 bases, with 15 bases spanning the gap. Germline assignment: CDR1 SNHLY and CDR2 FYNNEI. The CDR3 length is 16 residues.

This chain joins TRBV5-1 and TRBJ1-5; weak D call: TRBD1 (5 bases). The CDR3 consists of 15 residues. With 1 base removed from V and 0 bases from J, the gap between germline ends came to 8 bases. Germline V gene data show CDR1 as SGHRS and CDR2 as YFSETQ. DNA of the CDR3: TGCGCCAGCAGCTTGCGGGGGGGTAGCAATCAGCCCCAGCATTTT. This sequence encodes CASSLRGGSNQPQHF.

This clone occurred a few times. The chain joins TRBV30 to TRBJ2-2; 8 bases align to TRBD1. The CDR3 runs 16 residues. The junction had 9 bases not matched to a gene; V was cut back by 3 bases and J by 3 bases. Germline loops: CDR1 GTSNPN, CDR2 SVGIG (reference sequence). The CDR3 sequence: CAWRSAGQGYTGELFF. In nucleotides, the CDR3 is TGTGCCTGGAGGAGTGCTGGACAGGGCTACACCGGGGAGCTGTTTTTT.

The chain is built from TRBV7-9 and TRBJ2-7, with 9 bases aligning to TRBD1. The CDR3 has 15 residues. The trim removed 5 bases at V and 0 bases at J, leaving 5 bases unmatched. The germline V gene has CDR1 SEHNR and CDR2 FQNEAQ (reference sequence). CDR3 sequence reads: CASSGRDRVSYEQYF. The CDR3 bases are TGTGCCAGCAGCGGCCGGGACAGGGTCTCCTACGAGCAGTACTTC.

The chain uses TRBV9 and TRBJ2-5, with 8 positions matching TRBD1. This CDR3 contains 14 residues. V trimming: 0 bases; J trimming: 3 bases; junction bases outside the gene matches: 1. CDR1 and CDR2 (germline): SGDLS, YYNGEE. The CDR3 coding sequence is TGTGCCAGCAGCGTAGGGACAGGGAAAGAGACCCAGTACTTC. This gives the protein CASSVGTGKETQYF.

The chain carries TRBV30 and TRBJ2-7; 11 bases are a match to TRBD2. Trimming cost V 6 bases and J 6 bases; bases outside gene matches: 10. Germline V lookup: CDR1 GTSNPN, CDR2 SVGIG (reference sequence). The CDR3 length is 14 residues. The CDR3 coding sequence is TGTGCCTGCCCCTCACTAGCGGGAGTACGCGAGCAGTACTTC. As protein: CACPSLAGVREQYF.

This clone was found once. The V call is TRBV2, the J call TRBJ1-2; the match to TRBD1 covers 7 bases. J gave up 8 bases and V 6 bases, and 9 bases lay outside the gene matches. Looked up from germline, CDR1 is SNHLY and CDR2 is FYNNEI. CDR3 length equals 13 residues. CDR3 DNA sequence: TGTGCCAGCAGCGATACAGGGGCGCACGGCTACACCTTC. As protein: CASSDTGAHGYTF.

The V and J genes are TRBV4-3 and TRBJ2-7, with 9 bases fitting TRBD1. There are 15 residues in the CDR3. Germline loops: CDR1 LGHNA, CDR2 YSLEER. V was pared by 5 bases and J by 3 bases, with 8 bases of the junction left unmatched. CDR3 coding DNA: TGCGCCAGCAGCTCTAGTACAGGGGGCAACTACGAGCAGTACTTC. It is translated as CASSSSTGGNYEQYF.

The gene calls are TRBV6-5 and TRBJ1-5; TRBD1 matches 7 bases. V gave up 3 bases and J gave up 6 bases; unmatched junction bases: 8. The CDR3 has 15 amino acids. CDR1 is MNHEY and CDR2 is SVGAGI in the germline V gene. The CDR3, as DNA: TGTGCCAGCAGTTATTCGGGAAGGACAGGTCAGCCCCAGCATTTT. Encoded protein: CASSYSGRTGQPQHF.